This is a list of T cell receptor beta chains from one sample in a study of CD8 T cells in ankylosing spondylitis. Via MiXCR, TCRdb re-called the 5' RACE reads, giving one row per CDR3 protein. The sample lists fewer than 550,000 distinct CDR3 sequences, approximately 5.3% occurring once. The sample was blood, either unsorted or a sorted T cell fraction (not recorded which). The receptors were gathered from a male donor with ankylosing spondylitis. CDR3s include the opening cysteine and the closing phenylalanine or tryptophan. Each record gives: V gene, CDR3 length, D gene, J gene, clone size, CDR3 protein, CDR3 DNA. D genes are given only for firm matches. Size tells how often a clone was seen (once, few, many) or the class of an expanded clone, and some rows leave it out.

V: TRBV28
length: 11
D: -
J: TRBJ1-1
size: many
CDR3: CASSLRDGAFF
DNA: TGTGCCAGCAGTTTAAGGGATGGAGCTTTCTTT

V: TRBV10-3
length: 16
D: -
J: TRBJ1-4
size: many
CDR3: CAISAFRGGRDEKLFF
DNA: TGTGCCATCAGTGCGTTCCGGGGGGGGCGCGATGAAAAACTGTTTTTT

V: TRBV20-1
length: 12
D: TRBD1
J: TRBJ2-7
size: many
CDR3: CSARDRGNEQYF
DNA: TGCAGTGCAAGGGACAGGGGCAACGAGCAGTACTTC

V: TRBV5-5
length: 16
D: -
J: TRBJ1-3
size: many
CDR3: CASSLSRVNAGNTIYF
DNA: TGTGCCAGCAGCTTGTCCAGGGTTAACGCTGGAAACACCATATATTTT

V: TRBV6-2/TRBV6-3
length: 14
D: TRBD2
J: TRBJ2-7
size: many
CDR3: CASTLTGRLYEQYF
DNA: TGTGCCAGCACCCTGACCGGGAGGCTCTACGAGCAGTACTTC

V: TRBV20-1
length: 11
D: TRBD1
J: TRBJ2-7
size: many
CDR3: CSVGQAHEQYF
DNA: TGCAGTGTGGGACAGGCCCACGAGCAGTACTTC

V: TRBV10-3
length: 14
D: -
J: TRBJ1-1
size: many
CDR3: CAISTDSMNTEAFF
DNA: TGTGCCATCAGCACGGACAGCATGAACACTGAAGCTTTCTTT

V: TRBV20-1
length: 13
D: -
J: TRBJ1-6
size: many
CDR3: CSARDRAGLALHF
DNA: TGCAGTGCTAGAGATAGGGCAGGGCTGGCCCTCCACTTT

V: TRBV7-2
length: 12
D: -
J: TRBJ1-3
size: many
CDR3: CASSLALDTIYF
DNA: TGTGCCAGCAGCTTAGCTTTGGACACCATATATTTT

V: TRBV11-2
length: 13
D: TRBD2
J: TRBJ2-1
size: -
CDR3: CASSLILAGVQFF
DNA: TGTGCCAGCAGCTTGATCCTAGCGGGAGTGCAGTTCTTC